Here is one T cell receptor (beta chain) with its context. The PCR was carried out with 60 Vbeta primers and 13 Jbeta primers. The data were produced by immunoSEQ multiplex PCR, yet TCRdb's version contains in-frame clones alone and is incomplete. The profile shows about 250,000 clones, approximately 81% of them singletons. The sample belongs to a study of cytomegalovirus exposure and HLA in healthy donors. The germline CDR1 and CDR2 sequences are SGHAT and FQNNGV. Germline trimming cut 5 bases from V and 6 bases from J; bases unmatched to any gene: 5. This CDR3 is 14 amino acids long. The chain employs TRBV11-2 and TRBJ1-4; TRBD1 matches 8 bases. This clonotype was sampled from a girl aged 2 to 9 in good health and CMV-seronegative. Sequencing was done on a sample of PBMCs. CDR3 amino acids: CASSRYRGDEKLFF. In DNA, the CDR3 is TGTGCCAGCAGCCGTTACAGGGGGGATGAAAAACTGTTTTTT.